Listed below are T cell receptor beta chains from one sample, sequenced in a study of CD8+ T cells in alopecia areata. Assay: immunoSEQ multiplex PCR; the TCRdb copy retains only in-frame clones and omits some. The repertoire holds roughly 200,000 clones, with less than 70% as singletons. The sequences come from CD8+ T cells sorted from blood, collected at week 24, from a patient treated with tofacitinib. The receptor source for this set is a human donor with alopecia areata. CDR3s include the opening cysteine and the closing phenylalanine or tryptophan. The D gene is left open where the match is weak. The size of a clone is reported for some rows only, either as once, few or many, or as a class for expanded clones.

abundance: NA; d_gene: NA; j_gene: TRBJ2-2; v_gene: TRBV30; CDR3nt: TGTGCCTGGAGTGCGGGGGCCGGGACCGGGGAGCTGTTTTTT; CDR3aa: CAWSAGAGTGELFF
abundance: few; d_gene: NA; j_gene: TRBJ1-1; v_gene: TRBV29-1; CDR3nt: TGCAGCGTTGAATCGGGGGGGCTGGCGGCTGAAGCTTTCTTT; CDR3aa: CSVESGGLAAEAFF
abundance: few; d_gene: TRBD1; j_gene: TRBJ2-3; v_gene: TRBV19; CDR3nt: TGTGCCAGTAGTATACGGGACAGGGCCGCAGATACGCAGTATTTT; CDR3aa: CASSIRDRAADTQYF
abundance: NA; d_gene: TRBD1; j_gene: TRBJ2-1; v_gene: TRBV7-7; CDR3nt: TGTGCCAGCAGCTTGGACAGGGGGCGGTTCTCGGAGCAGTTCTTC; CDR3aa: CASSLDRGRFSEQFF
abundance: NA; d_gene: TRBD1; j_gene: TRBJ1-2; v_gene: TRBV29-1; CDR3nt: TGCAGCGTTCCAGCCGGGACAGGGGCCTATGGCTACACCTTC; CDR3aa: CSVPAGTGAYGYTF
abundance: NA; d_gene: TRBD1; j_gene: TRBJ2-3; v_gene: TRBV30; CDR3nt: TGTGCCTGCACCAGGGGGTCCAGCACAGATACGCAGTATTTT; CDR3aa: CACTRGSSTDTQYF
abundance: NA; d_gene: NA; j_gene: TRBJ2-7; v_gene: TRBV6-5; CDR3nt: TGTGCCAGCAGTTACTCCCACGACAGGAACTACGAGCAGTACTTC; CDR3aa: CASSYSHDRNYEQYF
abundance: NA; d_gene: NA; j_gene: TRBJ1-1; v_gene: TRBV27; CDR3nt: TGTGCCAGCAGTTCCTCAGGGAACACTGAAGCTTTCTTT; CDR3aa: CASSSSGNTEAFF
abundance: NA; d_gene: TRBD2; j_gene: TRBJ2-3; v_gene: TRBV9; CDR3nt: TGTGCCAGCAGCGGATCCCTAGCGGGAGCCACAGATACGCAGTATTTT; CDR3aa: CASSGSLAGATDTQYF
abundance: few; d_gene: NA; j_gene: TRBJ2-3; v_gene: TRBV13; CDR3nt: TGTGCCAGCAGCTTAGAGTCAGCGGGCACAGATACGCAGTATTTT; CDR3aa: CASSLESAGTDTQYF
abundance: few; d_gene: TRBD1; j_gene: TRBJ2-1; v_gene: TRBV30; CDR3nt: TGTGCCTGGGGGACAGGGACTGAGAATGAGCAGTTCTTC; CDR3aa: CAWGTGTENEQFF
abundance: NA; d_gene: NA; j_gene: TRBJ1-5; v_gene: TRBV5-6; CDR3nt: TGTGCCAGCAGCCATACAGGGAATGGTCAGCCCCAGCATTTT; CDR3aa: CASSHTGNGQPQHF
abundance: once; d_gene: NA; j_gene: TRBJ1-1; v_gene: TRBV11-2; CDR3nt: TGTGCCAGCAGCTTCGGGATCGAGGCTTTCTTT; CDR3aa: CASSFGIEAFF
abundance: NA; d_gene: TRBD2; j_gene: TRBJ2-3; v_gene: TRBV27; CDR3nt: TGTGCCAGCAGCCCCCTGAGTACTAGCGGGGCCCTCACAGATACGCAGTATTTT; CDR3aa: CASSPLSTSGALTDTQYF
abundance: NA; d_gene: TRBD1; j_gene: TRBJ2-7; v_gene: TRBV7-9; CDR3nt: TGTGCCAGCAGCGACCGGGACAGGAGCTCCTACGAGCAGTACTTC; CDR3aa: CASSDRDRSSYEQYF
abundance: NA; d_gene: NA; j_gene: TRBJ2-5; v_gene: TRBV27; CDR3nt: TGTGCCAGCGCCAGGGTTATCCAAGAGACCCAGTACTTC; CDR3aa: CASARVIQETQYF
abundance: few; d_gene: TRBD2; j_gene: TRBJ2-3; v_gene: TRBV5-6; CDR3nt: TGTGCCAGCAGCTCCCTAGCGGGGCCAGATACGCAGTATTTT; CDR3aa: CASSSLAGPDTQYF
abundance: NA; d_gene: TRBD1; j_gene: TRBJ2-7; v_gene: TRBV30; CDR3nt: TGTGCCTGGAGTGTGGACAGGGGCTCCTACGAGCAGTACTTC; CDR3aa: CAWSVDRGSYEQYF
abundance: few; d_gene: TRBD1; j_gene: TRBJ1-2; v_gene: TRBV7-6; CDR3nt: TGTGCCAGCAGCCCCGGACAGGGGACTAACTATGGCTACACCTTC; CDR3aa: CASSPGQGTNYGYTF
abundance: NA; d_gene: NA; j_gene: TRBJ1-5; v_gene: TRBV4-3; CDR3nt: TGCGCCAGCAGCCAAGATTTTTCTAGGGGGAACAGTCAGCCCCAGCATTTT; CDR3aa: CASSQDFSRGNSQPQHF
abundance: NA; d_gene: NA; j_gene: TRBJ2-7; v_gene: TRBV12-5; CDR3nt: TGTGCTAGTGGCCCCAATACCGTGGACGAGCAGTACTTC; CDR3aa: CASGPNTVDEQYF
abundance: NA; d_gene: TRBD2; j_gene: TRBJ2-3; v_gene: TRBV7-2; CDR3nt: TGTGCCAGCAGCTTTATGAGCGGGGGGATCGGAGATACGCAGTATTTT; CDR3aa: CASSFMSGGIGDTQYF
abundance: NA; d_gene: NA; j_gene: TRBJ2-3; v_gene: TRBV5-4; CDR3nt: TGTGCCAGCAGCTCCGAACTAGGAGGCGGAGATACGCAGTATTTT; CDR3aa: CASSSELGGGDTQYF
abundance: NA; d_gene: NA; j_gene: TRBJ1-2; v_gene: TRBV4-3; CDR3nt: TGCGCCAGCAGCCCGGCACCCTATAACTATGGCTACACCTTC; CDR3aa: CASSPAPYNYGYTF
abundance: NA; d_gene: TRBD1; j_gene: TRBJ2-7; v_gene: TRBV7-2; CDR3nt: TGTGCCAGCAGCAGTTCCGGGACAGCCTACGAGCAGTACTTC; CDR3aa: CASSSSGTAYEQYF
abundance: NA; d_gene: TRBD1; j_gene: TRBJ1-2; v_gene: TRBV12-5; CDR3nt: TGTGCTAGTGGTTTGGTCCAGGGACAGTCTATCTATGGCTACACCTTC; CDR3aa: CASGLVQGQSIYGYTF
abundance: few; d_gene: TRBD1; j_gene: TRBJ2-1; v_gene: TRBV30; CDR3nt: TGTGCCTGGGAAACAGGGGATGAGCAGTTCTTC; CDR3aa: CAWETGDEQFF
abundance: NA; d_gene: TRBD2; j_gene: TRBJ2-1; v_gene: TRBV6-5; CDR3nt: TGTGCCAGCGTCGGGGGAGGGGAGAATGAGCAGTTCTTC; CDR3aa: CASVGGGENEQFF
abundance: NA; d_gene: TRBD2; j_gene: TRBJ2-5; v_gene: TRBV5-1; CDR3nt: TGCGCCAGCAGCTTGGCGCGGGGGGGGCCAGAGACCCAGTACTTC; CDR3aa: CASSLARGGPETQYF
abundance: NA; d_gene: NA; j_gene: TRBJ1-1; v_gene: TRBV6-5; CDR3nt: TGTGCCAGCAGTTACGAGGTAGACACTGAAGCTTTCTTT; CDR3aa: CASSYEVDTEAFF
abundance: few; d_gene: NA; j_gene: TRBJ2-3; v_gene: TRBV10-3; CDR3nt: TGTGCCATCAGTGAACAGGACAGATTCACAGATACGCAGTATTTT; CDR3aa: CAISEQDRFTDTQYF
abundance: NA; d_gene: NA; j_gene: TRBJ2-7; v_gene: TRBV7-9; CDR3nt: TGTGCCAGCAGCCTTCCGGACGGCTACGAGCAGTACTTC; CDR3aa: CASSLPDGYEQYF
abundance: NA; d_gene: TRBD1; j_gene: TRBJ1-6; v_gene: TRBV30; CDR3nt: TGTGCCTGGGACGCTAGGACAGGGTATAATTCACCCCTCCACTTT; CDR3aa: CAWDARTGYNSPLHF
abundance: NA; d_gene: NA; j_gene: TRBJ2-2; v_gene: TRBV27; CDR3nt: TGTGCCAGCAGTCTGACAGACACCGGGGAGCTGTTTTTT; CDR3aa: CASSLTDTGELFF
abundance: NA; d_gene: NA; j_gene: TRBJ1-1; v_gene: TRBV29-1; CDR3nt: TGCAGCGTTGTATCGGCCTCAGAAGCTTTCTTT; CDR3aa: CSVVSASEAFF
abundance: few; d_gene: NA; j_gene: TRBJ1-5; v_gene: TRBV19; CDR3nt: TGTGCCAGTAGTTTTGGGGTACGTCAGCCCCAGCATTTT; CDR3aa: CASSFGVRQPQHF
abundance: NA; d_gene: TRBD1; j_gene: TRBJ1-2; v_gene: TRBV30; CDR3nt: TGTGCCTGGAGTGTATTTCAGGGGGCCGGTGGCTACACCTTC; CDR3aa: CAWSVFQGAGGYTF
abundance: NA; d_gene: NA; j_gene: TRBJ2-7; v_gene: TRBV2; CDR3nt: TGTGCCAGCACGGGGGGCAGCTCCTACGAGCAGTACTTC; CDR3aa: CASTGGSSYEQYF
abundance: NA; d_gene: NA; j_gene: TRBJ2-3; v_gene: TRBV5-4; CDR3nt: TGTGCCAGCAGCCCTATTACAAAAAAACCAGATACGCAGTATTTT; CDR3aa: CASSPITKKPDTQYF
abundance: few; d_gene: NA; j_gene: TRBJ2-1; v_gene: TRBV29-1; CDR3nt: TGCAGCGTATCAGGAGGGGAGTTTCAGGGGCAGTTCTTC; CDR3aa: CSVSGGEFQGQFF
abundance: NA; d_gene: NA; j_gene: TRBJ2-2; v_gene: TRBV11-3; CDR3nt: TGTGCCAGCAGCTTAGATAGGCCACAAGCCGGGGAGCTGTTTTTT; CDR3aa: CASSLDRPQAGELFF
abundance: NA; d_gene: NA; j_gene: TRBJ1-3; v_gene: TRBV4-3; CDR3nt: TGCGCCAGCAGCCAAGATGCGGGTGAGGCAGGAAACACCATATATTTT; CDR3aa: CASSQDAGEAGNTIYF
abundance: NA; d_gene: NA; j_gene: TRBJ2-1; v_gene: TRBV30; CDR3nt: TGTGCCTGGTATGAGACTGGGAATGAGCAGTTCTTC; CDR3aa: CAWYETGNEQFF
abundance: NA; d_gene: NA; j_gene: TRBJ1-2; v_gene: TRBV19; CDR3nt: TGTGCCAGTAGTATCGGCGGTTTAGGCTACACCTTC; CDR3aa: CASSIGGLGYTF
abundance: NA; d_gene: NA; j_gene: TRBJ2-3; v_gene: TRBV29-1; CDR3nt: TGCAGCGCCGTGGGACAACCCGGGGCAGATACGCAGTATTTT; CDR3aa: CSAVGQPGADTQYF
abundance: NA; d_gene: NA; j_gene: TRBJ2-7; v_gene: TRBV4-1; CDR3nt: TGCGCCAGCAGCCAGAGGGGCGAGCAGTACTTC; CDR3aa: CASSQRGEQYF
abundance: NA; d_gene: TRBD1; j_gene: TRBJ1-1; v_gene: TRBV5-1; CDR3nt: TGCGCCAGCACGATCGAGGGGGCTTCCACTGAAGCTTTCTTT; CDR3aa: CASTIEGASTEAFF
abundance: few; d_gene: NA; j_gene: TRBJ2-1; v_gene: TRBV6-6; CDR3nt: TGTGCCAGCACCAACGGGGAGATAAGCTCCTACAATGAGCAGTTCTTC; CDR3aa: CASTNGEISSYNEQFF
abundance: NA; d_gene: TRBD2; j_gene: TRBJ2-3; v_gene: TRBV10-3; CDR3nt: TGTGCCATCAGTGATCCTAGCGGGGGATCAGATACGCAGTATTTT; CDR3aa: CAISDPSGGSDTQYF
abundance: once; d_gene: NA; j_gene: TRBJ1-5; v_gene: TRBV27; CDR3nt: TGTGCCAGCAGTAACTCTCTCGCTCAGCCCCAGCATTTT; CDR3aa: CASSNSLAQPQHF
abundance: NA; d_gene: NA; j_gene: TRBJ1-5; v_gene: TRBV7-6; CDR3nt: TGTGCCAGCAGCCCAATACCCCCAACCGGGCTTAGCAATCAGCCCCAGCATTTT; CDR3aa: CASSPIPPTGLSNQPQHF
abundance: NA; d_gene: NA; j_gene: TRBJ1-1; v_gene: TRBV9; CDR3nt: TGTGCCAGCAGCCCCCGGGGGAGCTACACTGAAGCTTTCTTT; CDR3aa: CASSPRGSYTEAFF
abundance: NA; d_gene: NA; j_gene: TRBJ2-3; v_gene: TRBV30; CDR3nt: TGTGCCTGGAGTGAGGGCAGCACAGATACGCAGTATTTT; CDR3aa: CAWSEGSTDTQYF
abundance: NA; d_gene: NA; j_gene: TRBJ2-2; v_gene: TRBV28; CDR3nt: TGTGCCAGCGTCAAGGGCGGGGAGCTGTTTTTT; CDR3aa: CASVKGGELFF
abundance: NA; d_gene: NA; j_gene: TRBJ2-2; v_gene: TRBV30; CDR3nt: TGTGCCTGGAGTGTAGTCCGGGCTCGGGAGCTGTTTTTT; CDR3aa: CAWSVVRARELFF